The following is a TCR beta chain sequence with its context. The data were obtained in a study of control samples from healthy donors and cancer patients. The method was immunoSEQ multiplex PCR; TCRdb's version includes in-frame clones alone and lacks a portion of them. The data contain fewer than 300,000 clones, 82% of them singletons. Germline CDR1 reads LNHDA; CDR2 reads SQIVND (reference sequence). CDR3 length equals 13 residues. The V and J ends lost 7 bases and 5 bases respectively, with 14 bases between them. The chain combines TRBV19 with TRBJ2-5; D perhaps matches TRBD2 (7 bases). The source material was PBMCs. This sequence was found in a woman aged 55-70 years with lung cancer. The CDR3 loop reads CASTGGALETQYF. The CDR3 DNA reads TGTGCCAGTACTGGGGGGGCCTTGGAGACCCAGTACTTC. Full variable domain (rest looked up from reference TRBV19 and TRBJ2-5): DGGITQSPKYLFRKEGQNVTLSCEQNLNHDAMYWYRQDPGQGLRLIYYSQIVNDFQKGDIAEGYSVSREKKESFPLTVTSAQKNPTAFYLCASTGGALETQYFGPGTRLLVL.